The 9 T cell receptor beta chains in this list originate from one sample, sequenced in a study of T-cell memory formation after mild COVID-19 (dated by TCRdb to about 2021). Libraries came from 5' RACE. The reads were generated on an Illumina NovaSeq 6000. TCRdb's own reprocessing of the public reads used fastp at Q25 and MiXCR and kept productive beta chains. Merged by CDR3 protein, the rows form single entries marked with the most common genes and DNA. The sample table records about 560,000 distinct CDR3 sequences; roughly 17% of these occur just once. The ten largest account for about 8.6% of the sample. The sequenced sample consisted of PBMCs or a T cell subset sorted from them (not recorded which). All receptors come from an adult woman who had mild COVID-19 (a few samples of this study predate the infection). The sample titles of this study are shuffled in the database, so cell type and time point are left out; the donor was told from shared clones.

This clonotype has a handful of counts. V and J are TRBV12-3 or TRBV12-4 and TRBJ2-7, with 14 bases identical to TRBD2. This CDR3 comprises 18 residues. With 3 bases clipped from V and 0 bases from J, the junction kept 7 bases outside the gene matches. The CDR3: CASSFGLAGGRSSYEQYF. In DNA form, the CDR3 reads TGTGCCAGCAGTTTCGGACTAGCGGGAGGCAGAAGCTCCTACGAGCAGTACTTC.

A few counts support this clonotype. The chain links TRBV25-1 to TRBJ2-5; 7 nucleotides match TRBD1. Germline V gene data show CDR1 as MGHDK and CDR2 as SYGVNS. The trim removed 4 bases at V and 0 bases at J, leaving 2 bases unmatched. This CDR3 has 14 residues. CDR3: CASSGQGHQETQYF. In nucleotides, the CDR3 is TGTGCCAGCAGTGGACAGGGACACCAAGAGACCCAGTACTTC.

The chain links TRBV27 to TRBJ2-7; D gene unclear. Trimming cost V 5 bases and J 6 bases, with 8 bases left between them. This CDR3 region has 11 residues. Germline loops: CDR1 MNHEY, CDR2 SMNVEV (reference sequence). The CDR3 sequence: CASSPKAEQYF. The CDR3 DNA follows: TGTGCCAGCAGTCCCAAGGCCGAGCAGTACTTC.

There are many counts of this clonotype. The CDR3 loop reads CASSLRARSETQYF. Written as DNA, the CDR3 is TGTGCCAGCAGCTTAAGGGCTAGGAGTGAGACCCAGTACTTC. This rearrangement joins TRBV7-3 to TRBJ2-5; no reliable D call. Germline assignment: CDR1 SGHTA and CDR2 FQGTGA. V gave up 1 base and J gave up 5 bases, with 11 bases separating them. The CDR3 is 14 residues long.

The chain is built from TRBV6-6 and TRBJ2-3, with D perhaps matching TRBD2 (6 bases). Per germline, CDR1 MNHNY and CDR2 SVGAGI (reference sequence). The CDR3 covers 14 residues. Trimming took off 2 bases at V and 2 bases at J, with 8 bases between the two ends. CDR3 nucleotide sequence: TGTGCCAGCAGTTACCGGGACTTCACAGATACGCAGTATTTT. Amino acids: CASSYRDFTDTQYF.

This chain connects TRBV7-8 to TRBJ1-2; D not certain. Per the germline V gene, CDR1 is SGHVS and CDR2 is FQNEAQ. Trimming stripped 1 base from V and 3 bases from J, with 15 bases between. The CDR3 consists of 16 residues. This CDR3 reads CASSLELRVEDYGYTF. CDR3 bases: TGTGCCAGCAGCTTAGAATTGAGGGTGGAGGACTATGGCTACACCTTC. Combining the CDR3 with reference TRBV7-8 and TRBJ1-2 gives the whole variable domain GAGVSQSPRYKVAKRGQDVALRCDPISGHVSLFWYQQALGQGPEFLTYFQNEAQLDKSGLPSDRFFAERPEGSVSTLKIQRTQQEDSAVYLCASSLELRVEDYGYTFGSGTRLTVV.

This clonotype has at least ten counts. The chain is built from TRBV4-2 and TRBJ2-1; TRBD1 agrees at 10 bases. Germline assignment: CDR1 LGHNA and CDR2 YNFKEQ. This CDR3 contains 16 residues. The junction had 11 bases not matched to a gene; V was cut back by 5 bases and J by 7 bases. The CDR3 DNA is TGTGCCAGCAGCTCACAAGAGGGGACAGGGGCGAATGAGCAGTTCTTC. Translation: CASSSQEGTGANEQFF.

The rearrangement uses TRBV12-3 or TRBV12-4 and TRBJ1-6; tentatively, D is TRBD1 (5 bases). V was pared by 3 bases and J by 10 bases, with 16 bases between. This CDR3 contains 15 residues. In nucleotides, the CDR3 is TGTGCCAGCAGTTTCTGGCAGGGAGAAGGATCACCCCTCCACTTT. Translating it yields CASSFWQGEGSPLHF.

This clonotype has a handful of counts. The genes are TRBV5-6 and TRBJ2-3, with D unclear. The CDR3 covers 12 residues. V lost 4 bases and J 6 bases, leaving 9 bases between the germline ends. Looked up from germline, CDR1 is SGHDT and CDR2 is YYEEEE. CDR3 sequence (DNA): TGTGCCAGCAGCACCGAGGTGGATACGCAGTATTTT. It codes for CASSTEVDTQYF.